Each of the 16 T cell receptor beta chains below was sequenced from the same sample in a study of Ad26.COV2.S vaccination and SARS-CoV-2 variants. Treatment noted: some 20 received Ad26.COV2.S at low or high dose, single or two shots; roughly five received placebo; per-sample allocation not given. On day 63 after the first injection, vaccine and placebo recipients gave samples. The repertoire was sequenced with immunoSEQ multiplex PCR; TCRdb's copy has only in-frame clones and lacks some. The sample has hundreds of thousands of clones; about 86% are singletons. This material consisted of peripheral blood, taken in a trial of Ad26.COV2.S vaccine versus placebo. The source of these receptors is a person aged 18-60 years who received the Ad26.COV2.S COVID-19 vaccine or a placebo.

V usage is TRBV12-3 or TRBV12-4 and J usage is TRBJ1-5; D not certain. V lost 6 bases, J lost 8 bases, and 14 bases lay in between. CDR3 length equals 13 residues. The CDR3 DNA reads TGTGCCAGCAGGCGGACGGTGGATAAGCCCCAGCATTTT. It encodes CASRRTVDKPQHF.

The chain joins TRBV6-5 to TRBJ2-7, with D possibly matching TRBD2 (5 bases). Germline V lookup: CDR1 MNHEY, CDR2 SVGAGI. This CDR3 is 13 amino acids long. V was shortened by 8 bases and J by 1 base, with 12 bases between the two germline ends. CDR3 nucleotide sequence: TGTGCCAGCGGCCAAGGGAGTTCCTACGAGCAGTACTTC. It codes for CASGQGSSYEQYF.

The rearrangement links TRBV19 to TRBJ1-2; possible D gene TRBD1, 5 bases. The V gene's germline CDR1 is LNHDA and CDR2 SQIVND (reference sequence). The CDR3 is 14 amino acids. V was shortened by 6 bases and J by 8 bases, with 19 bases between the two germline ends. CDR3 amino acids: CASRTTIGAGGYTF. As DNA, the CDR3 is TGTGCCAGTAGGACTACGATAGGGGCCGGAGGCTACACCTTC.

The chain employs TRBV4-3 and TRBJ2-3; D is perhaps TRBD2 (5 bases). V was clipped by 0 bases and J by 2 bases, with 15 bases between them. This CDR3 has 17 residues. Germline values: CDR1 LGHNA, CDR2 YSLEER. CDR3 bases: TGCGCCAGCAGCCAAGATCGGCAGCGGAGGAACACAGATACGCAGTATTTT. Translating gives CASSQDRQRRNTDTQYF.

V and J are TRBV7-6 and TRBJ1-2; D is possibly TRBD1 (6 bases). The CDR3 contains 13 residues. The V gene's germline CDR1 is SGHVS and CDR2 FNYEAQ. V lost 5 bases and J lost 3, with 10 bases in between. CDR3 amino acids: CASSARQDYGYTF. The CDR3 DNA reads as TGTGCCAGCAGCGCACGACAGGACTATGGCTACACCTTC.

The chain combines TRBV27 with TRBJ2-5; D is unresolved. V was clipped by 5 bases and J by 9 bases, with 25 bases between them. The CDR3 loop spans 16 amino acids. Germline lookup yields CDR1 MNHEY and CDR2 SMNVEV (reference sequence). The CDR3 loop reads CASSPRIAAVAASQYF. The CDR3 DNA is TGTGCCAGCAGTCCCCGGATAGCTGCCGTGGCGGCGTCCCAGTACTTC.

The table lists this clone with a count of one. V is TRBV5-8 and J is TRBJ2-1, with D uncertain. This CDR3 is built from 15 residues. V lost 0 bases, J lost 2 bases, and 9 bases lay in between. Germline assignment: CDR1 SGHTS and CDR2 YDEGEE. The CDR3 loop is CASSLEGLTYNEQFF. CDR3 coding DNA: TGTGCCAGCAGCTTGGAGGGTCTAACCTACAATGAGCAGTTCTTC.

This chain links TRBV10-1 with TRBJ2-5; D is tentatively TRBD1 or TRBD2 (5 bases each). The CDR3 runs to 14 residues. CDR1 is WNHNN, CDR2 SYGVQD, per germline (reference sequence). V was clipped by 7 bases and J by 1 base, with 13 bases between them. The CDR3 DNA sequence: TGCGCCAGCATTCCTGCCGGGACCCAAGAGACCCAGTACTTC. Its protein product is CASIPAGTQETQYF.

V gene TRBV11-3 combines with J gene TRBJ1-1; a possible D gene is TRBD1 (6 bases). The CDR3 length is 13 residues. The germline V and J ends were trimmed by 2 bases and 5 bases, with 9 bases remaining between them. Germline CDR1 reads SGHNT; CDR2 reads YENEEA. The CDR3 spells CASSLSDRTEAFF. The CDR3 DNA sequence: TGTGCCAGCAGCTTAAGTGACAGGACTGAAGCTTTCTTT.

The chain employs TRBV7-9 and TRBJ2-1, with a weak D call TRBD2 (5 bases). The germline CDR1 and CDR2 sequences are SEHNR and FQNEAQ (reference sequence). V was shortened by 8 bases and J by 3 bases, with 14 bases between the two germline ends. The CDR3 extends over 14 amino acids. The DNA for the CDR3 is TGTGCCAGCTCCGGGGAACGGGTCTACAATGAGCAGTTCTTC. Its translation is CASSGERVYNEQFF.

V gene TRBV9 combines with J gene TRBJ2-1; 9 nucleotides agree with TRBD1. CDR1 and CDR2 from the germline V gene are SGDLS and YYNGEE. CDR3 length: 18 residues. The V and J ends lost 3 bases and 4 bases, in that order; junction bases with no gene match: 14. DNA for the CDR3: TGTGCCAGCAGCGGTGGGGACTGGGGGACAGGGTCTTACAATGAGCAGTTCTTC. As protein: CASSGGDWGTGSYNEQFF.

DNA of the CDR3: TGCGCCAGCAGCTTGGAGACAGGGGTGGAAAAACTGTTTTTT. Translation: CASSLETGVEKLFF. The V and J genes are TRBV5-1 and TRBJ1-4; TRBD1 matches 8 bases. Germline lookup yields CDR1 SGHRS and CDR2 YFSETQ. The CDR3 covers 14 residues. Trimming took 0 bases from V and 8 from J; bases not matched to a gene: 3.

The V call is TRBV24-1, the J call TRBJ2-1; TRBD2 matches at 7 bases. Unmatched junction bases numbered 6, after V lost 0 bases and J lost 5 bases. The CDR3 sequence is 16 residues long. Germline assignment: CDR1 KGHDR and CDR2 SFDVKD. The CDR3 coding sequence is TGTGCCACCAGTGATTTGTGGGGGGGGGTACACAATGAGCAGTTCTTC. Translating gives CATSDLWGGVHNEQFF.

The chain employs TRBV5-1 and TRBJ2-7, with 8 bases aligning to TRBD1. Germline V gene data show CDR1 as SGHRS and CDR2 as YFSETQ. CDR3 length equals 16 residues. The J segment lost 3 bases and the V segment lost 2 bases, leaving 10 bases of the junction unmatched. The CDR3 DNA reads as TGCGCCAGCAGCTTCAACAGGGGGATAACTCGCTACGAGCAGTACTTC. This encodes CASSFNRGITRYEQYF.

This rearrangement joins TRBV9 to TRBJ1-2; perhaps TRBD1 as D (6 bases). The germline V gene encodes CDR1 SGDLS and CDR2 YYNGEE. The CDR3 is 13 residues long. The ends were cut back, 3 bases at V and 4 bases at J, with 10 bases in the middle. The CDR3 spells CASSAGQSYGYTF. Written as DNA, the CDR3 is TGTGCCAGCAGCGCCGGACAGTCCTATGGCTACACCTTC.

V and J are TRBV18 and TRBJ1-6; 7 positions agree with TRBD1. The V and J ends lost 2 bases and 7 bases, in that order; junction bases with no gene match: 11. CDR3 length: 17 amino acids. CDR1 is KGHSH and CDR2 is LQKENI in the germline V gene. DNA for the CDR3: TGTGCCAGCTCACCATATCCTTTGGGGACAGACAATTCACCCCTCCACTTT. It encodes CASSPYPLGTDNSPLHF.